This TCR beta chain was profiled in a study of blood T cell repertoires in COVID-19. For the study at large: Sites in the United States, Italy and Spain provided acute and convalescent COVID-19 samples. The cDNA or gDNA used as material had been derived from T cells, B-cell-depleted T cells, or PBMCs.

In the original analysis: Nucleated cell number was recorded as an estimate derived from reference gene primer amplification. Method: immunoSEQ multiplex PCR; TCRdb's copy keeps in-frame clones and lacks some. V and J calls and clone size are those listed in that table; D and trimming were worked out from the DNA. This table has around 56,000 clones, more than 75% appearing once. Per the germline V gene, CDR1 is LGHNA and CDR2 is YNFKEQ. Deletions cut 1 base from V and 5 bases from J, with 8 bases between. This CDR3 spans 13 amino acids. The V and J genes are TRBV4-2 and TRBJ2-5, with TRBD2 as a possible D gene (5 bases). The sequenced material came from peripheral blood. This clonotype was obtained from a man aged 55 to 70 with active or convalescent COVID-19. The CDR3 loop reads CASSQARGETQYF. The CDR3 region has the DNA TGTGCCAGCAGCCAAGCTCGAGGGGAGACCCAGTACTTC.